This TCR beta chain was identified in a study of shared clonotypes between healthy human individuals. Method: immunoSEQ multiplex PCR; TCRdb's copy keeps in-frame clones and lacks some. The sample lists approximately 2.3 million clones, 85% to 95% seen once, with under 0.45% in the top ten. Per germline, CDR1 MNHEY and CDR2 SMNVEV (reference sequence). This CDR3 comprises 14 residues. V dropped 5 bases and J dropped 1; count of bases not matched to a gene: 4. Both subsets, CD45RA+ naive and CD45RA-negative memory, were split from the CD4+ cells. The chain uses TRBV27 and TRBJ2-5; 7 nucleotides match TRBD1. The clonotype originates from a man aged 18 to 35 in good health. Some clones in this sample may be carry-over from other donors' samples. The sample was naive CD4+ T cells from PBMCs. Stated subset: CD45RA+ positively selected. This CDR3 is CASSPRTGQETQYF. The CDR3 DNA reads TGTGCCAGCAGTCCCCGGACAGGCCAAGAGACCCAGTACTTC.